This T cell receptor beta chain was found in a study of T cell repertoires in cytomegalovirus infection. Across the study: Both CMV infection and a matching HLA type were indicated by public TCR beta signatures. General observations from the study: Totalled public TCR beta family frequency picked out people who carried CMV plus the relevant HLA. Dominating the ex vivo response were TCR beta clonotypes that were CMV-specific and HLA-C-restricted.

About this clonotype itself: Its target is unknown.

V was shortened by 1 base and J by 5 bases, with 12 bases between the two germline ends. Germline V gene lookup returns CDR1 SGHTA and CDR2 FQGNSA. CDR3 length: 15 amino acids. Each CDR3 protein is one row after TCRdb ran MiXCR on the reads. Seen here are roughly 500,000 distinct CDR3 sequences, roughly 43% observed once, and the top ten hold 43%. V and J are TRBV7-2 and TRBJ2-1; D is perhaps TRBD1 or TRBD2 (5 bases each). The receptor was isolated from a human donor in good health (CMV status not recorded). Some clones in this sample may be carry-over from other donors' samples. Sequences were derived from cultured PBMCs, sampled from culture after CMV antigen stimulation. The CDR3 protein is CASSLVGTYHNEQFF. The CDR3 bases are TGTGCCAGCAGCTTAGTAGGGACCTACCACAATGAGCAGTTCTTC.